This T cell receptor beta chain was identified in a study of T cell clones after liver transplantation. The wider study: TCRbeta sequencing after a pre-transplant mixed lymphocyte reaction identified graft-donor-reactive clones, later tracked in post-transplant blood. Tolerance: complete withdrawal held at least one year, liver enzymes staying within twice normal. Samples came pre-transplant, pre-randomization before withdrawal, and post-randomization after withdrawal ended.

Germline V gene lookup returns CDR1 SGHRS and CDR2 YFSETQ. The CDR3 length is 12 residues. Between the trimmed V and J ends, which lost 2 bases and 7 bases, there was a span of 10 bases. The repertoire was sequenced with immunoSEQ multiplex PCR; TCRdb's copy has only in-frame clones and lacks some. The sample contains 55,000 to 75,000 clones, roughly 70% of which appear only once. This receptor was taken from a human patient who received a liver transplant. A subset of T cells may come from the graft donor. The chain combines TRBV5-1 with TRBJ2-7, with D unclear. This sample comprised CD4+ T cells from blood, obtained at the roughly 16-month timepoint. CDR3 loop: CASSFGLGEQYF. The CDR3 nucleotides are TGCGCCAGCAGCTTCGGCCTAGGGGAGCAGTACTTC.